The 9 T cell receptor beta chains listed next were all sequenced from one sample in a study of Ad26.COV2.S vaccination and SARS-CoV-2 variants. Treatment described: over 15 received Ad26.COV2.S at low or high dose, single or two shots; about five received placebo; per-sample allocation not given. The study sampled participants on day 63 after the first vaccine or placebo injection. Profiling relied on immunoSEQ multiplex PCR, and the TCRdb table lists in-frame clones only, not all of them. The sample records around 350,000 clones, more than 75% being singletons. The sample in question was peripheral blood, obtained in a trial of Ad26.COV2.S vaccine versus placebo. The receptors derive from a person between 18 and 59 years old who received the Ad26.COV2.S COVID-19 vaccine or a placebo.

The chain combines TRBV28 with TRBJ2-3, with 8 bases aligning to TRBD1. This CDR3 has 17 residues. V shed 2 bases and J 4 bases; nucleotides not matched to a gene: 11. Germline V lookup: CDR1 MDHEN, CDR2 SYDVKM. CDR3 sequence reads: CASSLLRQGRVSDTQYF. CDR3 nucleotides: TGTGCCAGCAGTTTACTCAGACAGGGGAGAGTTTCAGATACGCAGTATTTT.

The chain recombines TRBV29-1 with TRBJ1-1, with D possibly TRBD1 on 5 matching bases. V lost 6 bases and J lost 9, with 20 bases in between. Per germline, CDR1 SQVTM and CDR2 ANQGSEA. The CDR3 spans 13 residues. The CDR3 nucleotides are TGCAGCGTCTCCCAAATTATGGGACCAAAAGCTTTCTTT. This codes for CSVSQIMGPKAFF.

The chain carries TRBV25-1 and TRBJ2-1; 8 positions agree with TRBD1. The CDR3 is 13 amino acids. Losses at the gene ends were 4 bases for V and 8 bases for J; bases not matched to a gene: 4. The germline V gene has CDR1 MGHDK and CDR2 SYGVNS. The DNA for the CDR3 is TGTGCCAGCAGTGCTGGACAGGGCTATGAGCAGTTCTTC. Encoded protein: CASSAGQGYEQFF.

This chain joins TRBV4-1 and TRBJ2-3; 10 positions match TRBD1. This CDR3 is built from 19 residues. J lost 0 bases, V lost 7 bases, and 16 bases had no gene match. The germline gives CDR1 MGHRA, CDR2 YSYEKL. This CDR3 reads CASKSSGTGALRSTDTQYF. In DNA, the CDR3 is TGCGCCAGCAAATCCTCCGGGACAGGGGCCCTCCGGAGCACAGATACGCAGTATTTT.

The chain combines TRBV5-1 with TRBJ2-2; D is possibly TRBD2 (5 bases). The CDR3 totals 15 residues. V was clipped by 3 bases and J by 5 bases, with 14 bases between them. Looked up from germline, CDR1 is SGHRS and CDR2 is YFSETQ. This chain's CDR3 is CASSSGLLRTGELFF. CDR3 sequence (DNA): TGCGCCAGCAGCTCCGGACTGCTAAGGACCGGGGAGCTGTTTTTT.

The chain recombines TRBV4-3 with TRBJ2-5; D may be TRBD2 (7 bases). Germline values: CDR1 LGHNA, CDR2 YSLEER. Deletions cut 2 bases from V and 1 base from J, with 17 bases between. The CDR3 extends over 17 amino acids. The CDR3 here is CASSQSAGGTFQETQYF. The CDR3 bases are TGCGCCAGCAGCCAATCCGCCGGGGGGACATTCCAAGAGACCCAGTACTTC.

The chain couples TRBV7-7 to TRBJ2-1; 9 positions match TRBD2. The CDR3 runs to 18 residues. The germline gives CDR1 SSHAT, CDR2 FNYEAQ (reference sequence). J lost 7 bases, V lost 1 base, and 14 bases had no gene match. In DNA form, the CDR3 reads TGTGCCAGCAGCTTAGTGTCTTGCCAGCGGGAGGCCAGGAATGAGCAGTTCTTC. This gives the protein CASSLVSCQREARNEQFF.

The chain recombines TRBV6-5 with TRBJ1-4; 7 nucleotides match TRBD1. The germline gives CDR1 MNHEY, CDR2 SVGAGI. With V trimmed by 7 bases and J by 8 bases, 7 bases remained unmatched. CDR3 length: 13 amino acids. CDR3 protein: CASIRQGGEKLFF. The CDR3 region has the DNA TGTGCCAGCATCCGACAGGGTGGGGAAAAACTGTTTTTT.

CDR3 residues: CASSPSRGEAGNTIYF. CDR3 bases: TGTGCCAGCTCACCCTCAAGGGGAGAGGCTGGAAACACCATATATTTT. V and J are TRBV18 and TRBJ1-3, with D maybe TRBD1 (5 bases). V gave up 3 bases and J gave up 2 bases, with 14 bases separating them. The CDR3 sequence is 16 residues long. Germline V gene sequence: CDR1 KGHSH, CDR2 LQKENI.